Given below is one T cell receptor (beta chain) in context. The source of the sample is a study of blood T cell repertoires in COVID-19. Study overall: Italy, Spain and the United States were the sources of the convalescent and acute COVID-19 samples. Sources were T cells, B-cell-depleted T cells, or PBMCs; the material itself was cDNA or gDNA.

The CDR3 length is 17 residues. Looked up from germline, CDR1 is SGHKS and CDR2 is YYEKEE (reference sequence). V lost 3 bases and J 6 bases, leaving 24 bases between the germline ends. Original methodology: Estimation of nucleated cell counts relied on the amplification of reference gene primers. Sequenced by immunoSEQ multiplex PCR; TCRdb stores in-frame clones only, minus some. V and J calls and clone size follow that table, whereas D and trimming were derived from the DNA. Found here are approximately 300,000 clones, around 90% of them singletons; the top ten hold 5% to 7.5%. This TCR derives from a young man who had recovered from COVID-19. The sample taken for sequencing was peripheral blood. The genes are TRBV5-5 and TRBJ1-1; weak D call: TRBD1 (6 bases). This chain's CDR3 is CASSSQGGRQPYPEAFF. The CDR3 nucleotides read TGTGCCAGCAGCTCACAGGGCGGGCGCCAACCTTACCCTGAAGCTTTCTTT. Drawing the rest from reference TRBV5-5 and TRBJ1-1, the complete variable domain is DAGVTQSPTHLIKTRGQQVTLRCSPISGHKSVSWYQQVLGQGPQFIFQYYEKEERGRGNFPDRFSARQFPNYSSELNVNALLLGDSALYLCASSSQGGRQPYPEAFFGQGTRLTVV.